The source of this T cell receptor beta chain is a study of Graves' ophthalmopathy and Graves' hyperthyroidism. Study-level background: Untreated patients at initial diagnosis provided peripheral blood.

CDR3 length equals 13 residues. CDR1 is MDHEN, CDR2 SYDVKM, per germline. V lost 3 bases, J lost 2 bases, and 5 bases lay in between. RNA transcripts served as template for amplifying TCR beta CDR3 sequences. First-round RT-PCR relied on HTBI primers, and a second-round multiplex PCR came next. MiXCR, applied by TCRdb to the multiplex PCR reads, yields one record per CDR3 protein. The sample has 200,000 to 250,000 distinct CDR3 sequences, roughly 21% seen once. Other autoimmune diseases, uncontrolled infections, pregnancy or lactation excluded patients from enrollment. Clinicians diagnosed using symptoms, serum thyroxine, TRAb, thyroid ultrasound and orbital computed tomography. PBMCs were density-gradient isolated from roughly 10 ml fresh blood. This clonotype was seen ten or more times.

The V gene is TRBV28, the J gene TRBJ1-3; D call uncertain. The sequencing sample was made of peripheral blood. The sequence was collected from a woman aged 50 to 60 with Graves' ophthalmopathy. The CDR3 sequence: CASSFTTGNTIYF. The CDR3 DNA reads as TGTGCCAGCAGTTTTACAACTGGAAACACCATATATTTT.